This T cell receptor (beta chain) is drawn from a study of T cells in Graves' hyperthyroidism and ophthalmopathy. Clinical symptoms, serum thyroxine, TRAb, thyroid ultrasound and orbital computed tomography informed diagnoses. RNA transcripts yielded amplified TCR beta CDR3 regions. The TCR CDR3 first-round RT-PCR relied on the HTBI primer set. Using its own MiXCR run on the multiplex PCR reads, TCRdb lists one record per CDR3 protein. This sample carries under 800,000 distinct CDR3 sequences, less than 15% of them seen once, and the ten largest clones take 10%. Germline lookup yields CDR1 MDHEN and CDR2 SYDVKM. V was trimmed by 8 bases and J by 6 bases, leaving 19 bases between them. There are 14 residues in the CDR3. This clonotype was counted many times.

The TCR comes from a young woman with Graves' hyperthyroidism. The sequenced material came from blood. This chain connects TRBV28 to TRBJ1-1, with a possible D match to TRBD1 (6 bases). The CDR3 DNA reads TGTGCCAGCTCCCGAGTGGGGGAGGGGGCTGAAGCTTTCTTT. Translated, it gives CASSRVGEGAEAFF.